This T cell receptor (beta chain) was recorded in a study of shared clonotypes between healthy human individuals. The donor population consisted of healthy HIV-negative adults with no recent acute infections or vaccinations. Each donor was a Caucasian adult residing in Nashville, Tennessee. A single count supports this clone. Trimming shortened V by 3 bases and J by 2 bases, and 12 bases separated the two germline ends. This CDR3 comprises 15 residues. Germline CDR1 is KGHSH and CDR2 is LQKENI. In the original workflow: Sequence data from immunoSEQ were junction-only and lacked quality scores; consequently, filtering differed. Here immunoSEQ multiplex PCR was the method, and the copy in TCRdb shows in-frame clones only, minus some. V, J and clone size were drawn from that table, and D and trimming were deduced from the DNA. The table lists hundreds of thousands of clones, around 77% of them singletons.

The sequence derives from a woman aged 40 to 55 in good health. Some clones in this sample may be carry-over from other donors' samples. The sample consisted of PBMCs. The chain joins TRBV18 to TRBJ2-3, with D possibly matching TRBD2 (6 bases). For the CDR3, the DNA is TGTGCCAGCTCACCGACGGGAGACCTCACAGATACGCAGTATTTT. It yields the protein CASSPTGDLTDTQYF.